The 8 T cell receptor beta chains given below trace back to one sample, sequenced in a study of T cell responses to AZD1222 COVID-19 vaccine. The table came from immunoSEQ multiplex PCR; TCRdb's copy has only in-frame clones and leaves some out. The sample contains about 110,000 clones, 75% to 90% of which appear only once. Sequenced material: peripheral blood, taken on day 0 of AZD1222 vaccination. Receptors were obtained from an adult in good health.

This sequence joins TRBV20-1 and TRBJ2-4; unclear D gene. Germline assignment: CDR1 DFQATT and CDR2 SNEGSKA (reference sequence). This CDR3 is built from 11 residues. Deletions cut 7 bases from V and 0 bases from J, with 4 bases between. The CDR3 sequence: CSVEAKNIQYF. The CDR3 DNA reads TGCAGTGTCGAAGCCAAAAACATTCAGTACTTC.

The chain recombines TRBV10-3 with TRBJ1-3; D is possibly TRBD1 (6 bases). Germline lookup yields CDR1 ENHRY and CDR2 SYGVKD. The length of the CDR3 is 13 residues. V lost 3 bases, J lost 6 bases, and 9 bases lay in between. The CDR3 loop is CAISDRGENTIYF. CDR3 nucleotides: TGTGCCATCAGTGACAGGGGAGAAAACACCATATATTTT.

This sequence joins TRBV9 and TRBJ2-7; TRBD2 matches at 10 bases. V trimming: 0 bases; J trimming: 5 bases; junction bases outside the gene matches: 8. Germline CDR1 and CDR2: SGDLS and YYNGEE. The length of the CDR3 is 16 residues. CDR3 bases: TGTGCCAGCAGCGTAGAAGCGAGCCTAGCGGGAGACGAGCAGTACTTC. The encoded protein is CASSVEASLAGDEQYF.

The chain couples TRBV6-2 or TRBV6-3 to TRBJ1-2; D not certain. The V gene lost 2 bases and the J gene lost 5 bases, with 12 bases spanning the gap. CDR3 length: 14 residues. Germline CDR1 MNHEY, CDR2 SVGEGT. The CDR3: CASSYGGSVYGYTF. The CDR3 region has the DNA TGTGCCAGCAGTTACGGAGGTAGCGTGTATGGCTACACCTTC.

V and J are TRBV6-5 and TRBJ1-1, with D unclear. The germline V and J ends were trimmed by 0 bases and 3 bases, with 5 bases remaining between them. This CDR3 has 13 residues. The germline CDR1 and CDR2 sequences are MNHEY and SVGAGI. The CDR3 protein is CASSYSTDTEAFF. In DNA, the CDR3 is TGTGCCAGCAGTTACTCGACGGACACTGAAGCTTTCTTT.

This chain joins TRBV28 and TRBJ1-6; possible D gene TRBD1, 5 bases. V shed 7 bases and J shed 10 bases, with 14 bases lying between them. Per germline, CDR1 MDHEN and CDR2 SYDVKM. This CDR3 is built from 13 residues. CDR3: CASTGPGGSPLHF. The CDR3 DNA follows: TGTGCCAGCACCGGACCCGGGGGGTCACCCCTCCACTTT.

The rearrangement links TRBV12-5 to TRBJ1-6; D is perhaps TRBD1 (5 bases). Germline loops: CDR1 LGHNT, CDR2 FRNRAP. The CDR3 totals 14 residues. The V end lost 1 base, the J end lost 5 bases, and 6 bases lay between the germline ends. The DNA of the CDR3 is TGTGCTAGTGGTTTGGGGGGGAATAATTCACCCCTCCACTTT. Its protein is CASGLGGNNSPLHF.

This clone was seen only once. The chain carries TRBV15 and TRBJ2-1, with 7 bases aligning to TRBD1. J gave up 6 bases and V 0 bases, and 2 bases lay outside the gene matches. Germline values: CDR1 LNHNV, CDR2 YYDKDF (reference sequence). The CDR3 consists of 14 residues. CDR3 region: CATSRDTGANEQFF. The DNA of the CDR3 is TGTGCCACCAGCAGAGATACAGGGGCCAATGAGCAGTTCTTC.